Shown below are 9 T cell receptor beta chains from a single sample sequenced in a study of cytomegalovirus exposure and HLA in healthy donors. The PCR was carried out with 60 Vbeta primers and 13 Jbeta primers. TCRdb keeps only in-frame clones here, not all; method: immunoSEQ multiplex PCR. Of 130,000 to 150,000 clones in the sample, approximately 80% were seen once. Sequenced: PBMCs. The origin of the receptors is a woman aged 45-59 years in good health and CMV-seropositive.

The chain has TRBV11-2 and TRBJ2-3; TRBD2 aligns across 9 bases. The CDR3 is 14 residues long. Germline CDR1 SGHAT, CDR2 FQNNGV. J was trimmed by 6 bases and V by 5 bases; bases with no gene match: 6. The CDR3 region has the DNA TGTGCCAGCAGCCGGGGACTAGCTACCGATACGCAGTATTTT. This codes for CASSRGLATDTQYF.

This sequence joins TRBV7-3 and TRBJ2-3, with D tentatively TRBD1 (6 bases). The germline CDR1 and CDR2 sequences are SGHTA and FQGTGA. The CDR3 is 15 residues long. Trimming pared 4 bases from V and 5 bases from J, leaving 16 bases between. The CDR3 sequence: CASSSQGGGLDTQYF. CDR3 nucleotides: TGTGCCAGCAGCTCACAGGGTGGGGGTTTAGATACGCAGTATTTT.

The V call is TRBV4-1, the J call TRBJ1-6; D is unresolved. This CDR3 spans 17 amino acids. Trimming pared 0 bases from V and 2 bases from J, leaving 11 bases between. Germline-derived CDR1 and CDR2 are MGHRA and YSYEKL. The CDR3 region is CASSQEAPGAYNSPLHF. DNA of the CDR3: TGCGCCAGCAGCCAAGAGGCTCCGGGAGCCTATAATTCACCCCTCCACTTT.

This clone occurred a few times. The chain is built from TRBV6-5 and TRBJ1-2; TRBD1 matches at 10 bases. The CDR3 consists of 14 residues. J gave up 8 bases and V 4 bases, and 7 bases lay outside the gene matches. CDR1 and CDR2 (germline): MNHEY, SVGAGI. CDR3 amino acids: CASSLPGQGSGYTF. In DNA, the CDR3 is TGTGCCAGCAGTTTACCGGGACAGGGGAGCGGCTACACCTTC.

For the CDR3, the DNA is TGTGCCAGCAGCTTAATCCGGGACAGCTTCTACGAGCAGTACTTC. This translates into CASSLIRDSFYEQYF. This chain joins TRBV11-2 and TRBJ2-7, with 7 bases lining up with TRBD1. The junction had 7 bases not matched to a gene; V was cut back by 2 bases and J by 3 bases. The germline V gene has CDR1 SGHAT and CDR2 FQNNGV. CDR3 length: 15 amino acids.

The rearrangement links TRBV7-9 to TRBJ1-4; 7 bases fit TRBD1. CDR1 and CDR2 (germline): SEHNR, FQNEAQ (reference sequence). Trimming cost V 5 bases and J 1 base; bases outside gene matches: 13. This CDR3 is built from 18 residues. CDR3 sequence (DNA): TGTGCCAGCAGCAGATACTTACCGGGACAGTTAACTAATGAAAAACTGTTTTTT. Translation gives CASSRYLPGQLTNEKLFF.

CDR3 coding DNA: TGTGCCAGCGGGGGGTCGACCGGGGAGCTGTTTTTT. Translated: CASGGSTGELFF. The chain couples TRBV27 to TRBJ2-2; weak D call: TRBD2 (6 bases). Per germline, CDR1 MNHEY and CDR2 SMNVEV (reference sequence). CDR3 length equals 12 residues. The V end lost 8 bases, the J end lost 5 bases, and 9 bases lay between the germline ends.

V is TRBV30 and J is TRBJ1-2, with 9 bases aligning to TRBD1. CDR3 length: 14 amino acids. V was pared by 5 bases and J by 2 bases, with 6 bases of the junction left unmatched. The germline V gene encodes CDR1 GTSNPN and CDR2 SVGIG (reference sequence). The CDR3 DNA reads as TGTGCCTGGGGTAACGGACAGGGGAACTATGGCTACACCTTC. This gives the protein CAWGNGQGNYGYTF.

The CDR3 DNA follows: TGTGCCAGCAGCCAAGGCCGGGGGGATAGGGAGCAGTTCTTC. Residues: CASSQGRGDREQFF. V gene TRBV4-2 combines with J gene TRBJ2-1, with 7 bases fitting TRBD2. V trimming: 1 base; J trimming: 10 bases; junction bases outside the gene matches: 7. CDR1 is LGHNA, CDR2 YNFKEQ, per germline. The CDR3 contains 14 residues.